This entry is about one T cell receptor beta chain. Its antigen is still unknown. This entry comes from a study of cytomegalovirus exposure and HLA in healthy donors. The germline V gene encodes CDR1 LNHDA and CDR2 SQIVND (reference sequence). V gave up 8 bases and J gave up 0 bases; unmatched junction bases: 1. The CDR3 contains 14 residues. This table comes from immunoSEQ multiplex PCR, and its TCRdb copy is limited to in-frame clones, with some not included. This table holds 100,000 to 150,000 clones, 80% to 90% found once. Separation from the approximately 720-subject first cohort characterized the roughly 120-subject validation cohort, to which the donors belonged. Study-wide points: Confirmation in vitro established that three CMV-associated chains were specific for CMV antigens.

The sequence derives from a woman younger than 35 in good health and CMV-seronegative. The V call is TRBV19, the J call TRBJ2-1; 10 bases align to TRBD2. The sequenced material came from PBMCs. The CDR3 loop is CASASGSSYNEQFF. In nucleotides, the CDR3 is TGTGCCAGTGCTAGCGGGAGCTCCTACAATGAGCAGTTCTTC.